Each of the 25 T cell receptor beta chains below was sequenced from the same sample in a study of cytomegalovirus exposure and HLA in healthy donors. PCR primers comprised 60 Vbeta and 13 Jbeta primers. Profiling relied on immunoSEQ multiplex PCR, and the TCRdb table lists in-frame clones only, not all of them. The sample contains around 150,000 clones, approximately 68% of which appear only once. Sequenced: PBMCs. The receptors stem from a man in his forties in good health and CMV-seronegative.

This chain connects TRBV28 to TRBJ1-5, with 9 nucleotides matching TRBD1. Germline CDR1 MDHEN, CDR2 SYDVKM. The CDR3 consists of 16 residues. The CDR3 protein is CVATGGDAASNQPQHF. CDR3 in DNA: TGTGTCGCGACAGGGGGAGATGCGGCCTCAAATCAGCCCCAGCATTTT.

The chain has TRBV2 and TRBJ2-7; D is ambiguous. The CDR3 has 13 residues. Germline V gives CDR1 SNHLY, CDR2 FYNNEI. The V and J ends lost 3 bases and 3 bases respectively, with 9 bases between them. The CDR3 DNA reads TGTGCCAGCAGTGACCAACCCTACTACGAGCAGTACTTC. It translates to CASSDQPYYEQYF.

This rearrangement joins TRBV6-1 to TRBJ1-4, with D perhaps TRBD1 (6 bases). V was trimmed by 6 bases and J by 7 bases, leaving 15 bases between them. The CDR3 runs 14 residues. Germline-derived CDR1 and CDR2 are MNHNS and SASEGT. In DNA form, the CDR3 reads TGTGCCAGCAGAGAGGCAGGGGCATTTGAAAAACTGTTTTTT. Protein product: CASREAGAFEKLFF.

The chain employs TRBV7-8 and TRBJ2-2, with D possibly being TRBD2 (6 bases). The CDR3 length is 13 residues. Germline V lookup: CDR1 SGHVS, CDR2 FQNEAQ. V lost 3 bases and J lost 5, with 7 bases in between. The CDR3 here is CASSFGRTGELFF. The CDR3 bases are TGTGCCAGCAGCTTCGGGAGAACCGGGGAGCTGTTTTTT.

This clone has only one observation. The rearrangement uses TRBV7-3 and TRBJ1-2; the D gene is possibly TRBD1 (6 bases). V lost 5 bases and J lost 8, with 18 bases in between. The germline CDR1 and CDR2 sequences are SGHTA and FQGTGA. This CDR3 comprises 14 residues. DNA for the CDR3: TGTGCCAGCAGCCCCTGGGGGGGGGCAGACGGCTACACCTTC. Translated, it gives CASSPWGGADGYTF.

This chain connects TRBV2 to TRBJ1-1, with D hard to call. The germline CDR1 and CDR2 sequences are SNHLY and FYNNEI. V was trimmed by 6 bases and J by 6 bases, leaving 17 bases between them. The CDR3 consists of 14 residues. The chain's CDR3 is CASRLQTGRAEAFF. CDR3 coding DNA: TGTGCCAGCAGACTTCAGACTGGGCGGGCTGAAGCTTTCTTT.

The chain employs TRBV19 and TRBJ2-5; maybe TRBD1 (6 bases). The J call is doubtful: the DNA matches TRBJ2-7 better. CDR1 LNHDA and CDR2 SQIVND come from the germline V gene (reference sequence). The CDR3 sequence is 13 residues long. The CDR3 DNA reads as TGTGCCAGTAGTACGGGACATTACTACGAGCAGTACTTC. Amino acids: CASSTGHYYEQYF.

The chain links TRBV14 to TRBJ1-1; a possible D gene is TRBD1 (6 bases). The CDR3 runs 16 residues. V was shortened by 3 bases and J by 5 bases, with 19 bases between the two germline ends. The germline CDR1 and CDR2 sequences are SGHDN and FVKESK. CDR3 sequence reads: CASSHLKVQGVTEAFF. CDR3 sequence (DNA): TGTGCCAGCAGCCACCTTAAGGTACAGGGAGTGACTGAAGCTTTCTTT.

The chain links TRBV6-5 to TRBJ2-1; 11 bases match TRBD2. Germline V CDR1 and CDR2: MNHEY, SVGAGI. This CDR3 has 14 residues. Trimming removed 8 bases from V and 7 bases from J; junction bases left unmatched: 7. This CDR3 is CASLKLAGGNEQFF. CDR3 DNA: TGTGCCAGCTTGAAGCTAGCGGGAGGTAATGAGCAGTTCTTC.

The chain carries TRBV6-1 and TRBJ2-7; tentatively, D is TRBD1 (6 bases). Germline V lookup: CDR1 MNHNS, CDR2 SASEGT. With 8 bases removed from V and 1 base from J, the gap between germline ends came to 12 bases. This CDR3 has 13 amino acids. CDR3 DNA sequence: TGTGCCAGCTGGTTGGGACAATCCTACGAGCAGTACTTC. Amino acids: CASWLGQSYEQYF.

This chain uses TRBV19 with TRBJ2-2; the D is unclear. The V end was cut by 3 bases, the J end by 7 bases, with 6 bases between. The CDR3 consists of 12 residues. Germline CDR1 is LNHDA and CDR2 is SQIVND (reference sequence). DNA of the CDR3: TGTGCCAGTAGTATCCGGTTCGGGGAGCTGTTTTTT. Translated: CASSIRFGELFF. Variable domain in full (rest from reference TRBV19 and TRBJ2-2): DGGITQSPKYLFRKEGQNVTLSCEQNLNHDAMYWYRQDPGQGLRLIYYSQIVNDFQKGDIAEGYSVSREKKESFPLTVTSAQKNPTAFYLCASSIRFGELFFGEGSRLTVL.

The rearrangement joins TRBV5-1 to TRBJ2-1; the D gene is possibly TRBD2 (5 bases). V was pared by 7 bases and J by 1 base, with 12 bases between. There are 14 residues in the CDR3. CDR1 and CDR2 from the germline V gene are SGHRS and YFSETQ. The CDR3 here is CASGETGSYNEQFF. The CDR3 DNA sequence: TGCGCCAGCGGGGAGACCGGTTCCTACAATGAGCAGTTCTTC.

V is TRBV19 and J is TRBJ1-4; D not certain. This CDR3 comprises 14 residues. The germline CDR1 and CDR2 sequences are LNHDA and SQIVND (reference sequence). Trimming pared 5 bases from V and 0 bases from J, leaving 7 bases between. CDR3 loop: CASSEQTTNEKLFF. The CDR3 nucleotides are TGTGCCAGTAGTGAACAGACAACTAATGAAAAACTGTTTTTT.

V usage is TRBV5-6 and J usage is TRBJ2-7; a weak D match, TRBD2 (6 bases). V gave up 5 bases and J gave up 7 bases, with 16 bases separating them. The germline V gene encodes CDR1 SGHDT and CDR2 YYEEEE. The CDR3 is made up of 13 amino acids. The CDR3 region has the DNA TGTGCCAGCAGGATGGGAACGGCGGGAGAGCAGTACTTC. Translating it yields CASRMGTAGEQYF.

V usage is TRBV5-6 and J usage is TRBJ1-3; maybe TRBD1 (6 bases). The CDR3 consists of 13 residues. V was clipped by 4 bases and J by 2 bases, with 7 bases between them. The germline gives CDR1 SGHDT, CDR2 YYEEEE. This CDR3 is CASSRTAGNTIYF. CDR3 DNA sequence: TGTGCCAGCAGCCGGACAGCTGGAAACACCATATATTTT.

The rearrangement uses TRBV18 and TRBJ1-1; TRBD1 aligns across 7 bases. Per the germline V gene, CDR1 is KGHSH and CDR2 is LQKENI. CDR3 length: 14 residues. Losses at the gene ends were 6 bases for V and 10 bases for J; bases not matched to a gene: 14. The CDR3 region has the DNA TGTGCCAGCTCGGTTGACAGGGCCTTGAGTGGAGCTTTCTTT. This gives the protein CASSVDRALSGAFF.

This chain connects TRBV6-1 to TRBJ1-6, with a tentative D call TRBD1 (5 bases). V was trimmed by 4 bases and J by 3 bases, leaving 7 bases between them. Germline values: CDR1 MNHNS, CDR2 SASEGT. The CDR3 extends over 14 amino acids. DNA of the CDR3: TGTGCCAGCAGTGGGGGGGGCTATAATTCACCCCTCCACTTT. This sequence encodes CASSGGGYNSPLHF.

The chain combines TRBV4-3 with TRBJ2-2, with a weak D call TRBD1 (6 bases). The CDR3 consists of 17 residues. Germline CDR1 LGHNA, CDR2 YSLEER. V lost 1 base, J lost 4 bases, and 16 bases lay in between. The CDR3 region is CASSQVSPTGTTGELFF. As DNA, the CDR3 is TGCGCCAGCAGCCAAGTGAGTCCGACAGGAACCACCGGGGAGCTGTTTTTT.

The chain carries TRBV21-1 and TRBJ2-1; the table's D call, TRBD2, has no DNA check behind it. TRBV21-1 represents a pseudogene. This CDR3 contains 16 residues. CDR3 residues: CASSKGLTSGDNEQFF. Written as DNA, the CDR3 is TGTGCCAGCAGCAAAGGTCTTACTAGCGGGGACAATGAGCAGTTCTTC.

The gene calls are TRBV5-6 and TRBJ2-1, with TRBD2 identical over 10 bases. The germline gives CDR1 SGHDT, CDR2 YYEEEE. V was clipped by 7 bases and J by 4 bases; unmatched bases: 2. The CDR3 runs 13 residues. CDR3 in amino acids: CASGTSAYNEQFF. In DNA, the CDR3 is TGTGCCAGCGGGACTAGCGCTTACAATGAGCAGTTCTTC.

V is TRBV2 and J is TRBJ2-7, with 8 positions matching TRBD1. Germline-derived CDR1 and CDR2 are SNHLY and FYNNEI. J lost 7 bases, V lost 2 bases, and 7 bases had no gene match. The CDR3 has 14 residues. CDR3 in amino acids: CASSEIQGAWEQYF. Written as DNA, the CDR3 is TGTGCCAGCAGTGAAATCCAGGGGGCGTGGGAGCAGTACTTC.

The V gene is TRBV18, the J gene TRBJ1-5; a weak D match, TRBD1 (6 bases). The CDR3 loop spans 15 amino acids. Trimming left V 3 bases short and J 5 bases short, with 14 bases between. Germline values: CDR1 KGHSH, CDR2 LQKENI. The CDR3 DNA is TGTGCCAGCTCACCCAGGGGTTGGGAAGATCAGCCCCAGCATTTT. It codes for CASSPRGWEDQPQHF.

The rearrangement joins TRBV18 to TRBJ1-2; the match to TRBD1 covers 7 bases. The CDR3 runs to 14 residues. Germline CDR1 and CDR2: KGHSH and LQKENI. V was pared by 8 bases and J by 1 base, with 7 bases of the junction left unmatched. CDR3 residues: CASAPRGNNYGYTF. CDR3 sequence (DNA): TGTGCCAGCGCCCCCAGGGGGAATAACTATGGCTACACCTTC.

The chain recombines TRBV7-6 with TRBJ2-5, with TRBD2 matching over 10 bases. Unmatched junction bases numbered 6, after V lost 6 bases and J lost 2 bases. Germline CDR1 reads SGHVS; CDR2 reads FNYEAQ. The CDR3 runs to 15 residues. The CDR3 DNA reads as TGTGCCAGCAGTCCAGGGACTAGCGTACAAGAGACCCAGTACTTC. Translation gives CASSPGTSVQETQYF.

Details on this clone: This sample also contains other DNA sequences that code for the same CDR3. The chain is built from TRBV28 and TRBJ1-4, with TRBD1 matching 12 bases. Losses at the gene ends were 5 bases for V and 8 bases for J; bases not matched to a gene: 9. The CDR3 totals 16 residues. Germline assignment: CDR1 MDHEN and CDR2 SYDVKM. The CDR3 here is CASSTLGQGAVEKLFF. CDR3 in DNA: TGTGCCAGCAGTACTCTGGGACAGGGGGCGGTGGAAAAACTGTTTTTT.